This T cell receptor (beta chain) was recorded in a study of T cells expressing NK-cell markers. Background on the study: Among the eight sequenced donors, seven tested HCMV-seropositive and one tested seronegative. General study points: Of the CD8+ T cell pool in about 6 donors, roughly 1.0-8% was accounted for by dominant NKG2C+ clonotypes. Among several donors, these clonotypes also ranked first in the CD3+CD56-NKG2C+ fraction. The study did not resolve the HCMV specificity of expanded NKG2C+ T cell clones.

The CDR3 loop spans 13 amino acids. In germline, CDR1 is MNHNS, CDR2 SASEGT. Of note for this clonotype: Its antigen is unidentified.

TCRdb processed the 5' RACE reads again and assigns one entry to each CDR3 protein, with no DNA. This sample's table has a few hundred thousand distinct CDR3 sequences. This chain joins TRBV6-1 and TRBJ2-1; TCRdb calls TRBD1, which cannot be checked without DNA. Sequences were obtained from blood T cells: a sorted CD56 or NKG2C T cell subset, CD4+ or CD8+ T cells, or bulk PBMC T cells (not recorded which). This receptor was taken from a woman between 50 and 59 years old in good health. CDR3 in amino acids: CASSAAGNNEQFF.